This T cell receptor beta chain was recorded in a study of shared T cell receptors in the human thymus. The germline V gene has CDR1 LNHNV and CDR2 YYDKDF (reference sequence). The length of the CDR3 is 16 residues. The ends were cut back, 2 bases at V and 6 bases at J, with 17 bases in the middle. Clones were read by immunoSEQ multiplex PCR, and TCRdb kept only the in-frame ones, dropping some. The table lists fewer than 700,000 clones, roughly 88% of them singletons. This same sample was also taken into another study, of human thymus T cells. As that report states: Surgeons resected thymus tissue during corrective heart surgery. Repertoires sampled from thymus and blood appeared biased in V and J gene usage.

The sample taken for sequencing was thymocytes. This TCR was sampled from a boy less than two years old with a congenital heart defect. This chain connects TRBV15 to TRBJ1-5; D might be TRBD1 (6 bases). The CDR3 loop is CATSRTTGPRGQPQHF. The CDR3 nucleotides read TGTGCCACCAGCAGAACGACAGGCCCCCGTGGTCAGCCCCAGCATTTT.